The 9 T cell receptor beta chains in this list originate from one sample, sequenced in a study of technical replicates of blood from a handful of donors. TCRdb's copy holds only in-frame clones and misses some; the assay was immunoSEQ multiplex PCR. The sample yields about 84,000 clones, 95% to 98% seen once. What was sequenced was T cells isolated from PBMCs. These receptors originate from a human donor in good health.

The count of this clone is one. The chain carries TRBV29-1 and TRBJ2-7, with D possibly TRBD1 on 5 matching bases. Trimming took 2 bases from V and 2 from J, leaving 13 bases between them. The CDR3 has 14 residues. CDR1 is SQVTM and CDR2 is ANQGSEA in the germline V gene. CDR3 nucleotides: TGCAGCGTTGAATATAGTGACAGAACCTACGAGCAGTACTTC. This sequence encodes CSVEYSDRTYEQYF.

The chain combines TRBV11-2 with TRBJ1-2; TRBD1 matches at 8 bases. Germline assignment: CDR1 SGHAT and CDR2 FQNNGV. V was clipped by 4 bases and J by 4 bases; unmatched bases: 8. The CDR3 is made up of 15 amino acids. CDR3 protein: CASSSGQGLIYGYTF. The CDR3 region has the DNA TGTGCCAGCAGCTCTGGACAGGGTCTGATCTATGGCTACACCTTC.

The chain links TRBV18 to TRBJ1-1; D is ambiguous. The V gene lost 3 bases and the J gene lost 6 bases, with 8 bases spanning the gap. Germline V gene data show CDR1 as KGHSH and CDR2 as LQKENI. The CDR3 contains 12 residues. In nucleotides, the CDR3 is TGTGCCAGCTCACCCCCGAGTCCTGAAGCTTTCTTT. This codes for CASSPPSPEAFF.

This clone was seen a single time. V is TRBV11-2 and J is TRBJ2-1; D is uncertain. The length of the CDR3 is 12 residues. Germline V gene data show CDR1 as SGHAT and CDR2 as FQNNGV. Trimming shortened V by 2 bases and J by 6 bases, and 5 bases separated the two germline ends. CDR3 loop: CASSLSFNEQFF. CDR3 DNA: TGTGCCAGCAGCTTATCTTTCAATGAGCAGTTCTTC.

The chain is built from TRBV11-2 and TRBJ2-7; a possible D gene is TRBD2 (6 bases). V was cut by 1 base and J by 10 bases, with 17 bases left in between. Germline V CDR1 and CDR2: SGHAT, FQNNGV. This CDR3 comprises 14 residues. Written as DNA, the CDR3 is TGTGCCAGCAGCTTAGCTGCGGGGAGAAGCCCCCAGTACTTC. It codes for CASSLAAGRSPQYF.

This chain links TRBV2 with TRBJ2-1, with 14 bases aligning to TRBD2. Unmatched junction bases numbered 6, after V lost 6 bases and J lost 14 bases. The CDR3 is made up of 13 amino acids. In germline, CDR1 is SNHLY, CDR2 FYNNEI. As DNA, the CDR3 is TGTGCCAGCAGGCAGGGACTAGCGGGAGTAAAGTTCTTC. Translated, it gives CASRQGLAGVKFF.

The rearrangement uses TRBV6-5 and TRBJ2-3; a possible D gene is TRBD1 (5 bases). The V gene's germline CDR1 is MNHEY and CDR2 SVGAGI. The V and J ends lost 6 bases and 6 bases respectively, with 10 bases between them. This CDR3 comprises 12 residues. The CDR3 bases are TGTGCCAGCAGCAACTCAGGGGATACGCAGTATTTT. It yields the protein CASSNSGDTQYF.

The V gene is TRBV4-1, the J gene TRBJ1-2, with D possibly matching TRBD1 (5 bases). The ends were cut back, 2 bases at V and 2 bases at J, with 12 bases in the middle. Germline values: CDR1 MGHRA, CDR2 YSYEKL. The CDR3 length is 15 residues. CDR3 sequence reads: CASSQPGLTNYGYTF. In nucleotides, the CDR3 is TGCGCCAGCAGCCAACCGGGACTAACCAACTATGGCTACACCTTC.

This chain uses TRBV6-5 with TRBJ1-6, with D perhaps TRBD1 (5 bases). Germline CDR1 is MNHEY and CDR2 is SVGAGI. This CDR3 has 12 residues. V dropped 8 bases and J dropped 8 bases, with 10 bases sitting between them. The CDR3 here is CASGQRDSPLHF. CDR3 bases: TGTGCCAGCGGACAACGGGATTCACCCCTCCACTTT.